Below are 31 T cell receptor beta chains sequenced from a single sample in a study of blood T cell repertoires in COVID-19. TCRdb's table, derived via immunoSEQ multiplex PCR, lists solely in-frame clones and lacks some. The data contain approximately 380,000 clones, 85% of them singletons. The sequencing input was peripheral blood. Receptors originate from a woman aged 18-29 years with acute or convalescent COVID-19.

V is TRBV10-1 and J is TRBJ2-3, with TRBD1 matching over 7 bases. Germline V gene lookup returns CDR1 WNHNN and CDR2 SYGVQD (reference sequence). V gave up 6 bases and J gave up 2 bases; unmatched junction bases: 5. The CDR3 is 14 amino acids. The CDR3 reads CASSADRATDTQYF. The CDR3 DNA is TGCGCCAGCAGCGCCGACAGGGCCACAGATACGCAGTATTTT.

This clone was detected once. The chain carries TRBV23-1 and TRBJ2-3; perhaps TRBD2 as D (5 bases). Being an ORF, TRBV23-1 has a function that is uncertain. CDR3 size: 17 residues. Trimming pared 0 bases from V and 4 bases from J, leaving 17 bases between. DNA of the CDR3: TGCGCCAGCAGTCAATCCTCGTCTAGCTTGTTGGCAGATACGCAGTATTTT. Protein product: CASSQSSSSLLADTQYF.

The J gene is TRBJ1-1, the V gene TRBV19, with D tentatively TRBD1 (5 bases). This CDR3 spans 15 amino acids. Germline CDR1 LNHDA, CDR2 SQIVND (reference sequence). Between the trimmed V and J ends, which lost 8 bases and 0 bases, there was a span of 16 bases. This CDR3 is CASRRQTAVNTEAFF. In nucleotides, the CDR3 is TGTGCCAGTCGAAGGCAGACAGCCGTGAACACTGAAGCTTTCTTT.

The chain's CDR3 is CASSPGGYGYTF. DNA for the CDR3: TGCGCCAGCAGCCCGGGTGGCTATGGCTACACCTTC. The chain links TRBV5-1 to TRBJ1-2; D gene ambiguous. This CDR3 spans 12 amino acids. Trimming took 4 bases from V and 4 from J, leaving 8 bases between them. Germline CDR1 reads SGHRS; CDR2 reads YFSETQ.

The chain is built from TRBV4-2 and TRBJ2-7, with D hard to call. The CDR3 has 15 amino acids. Trimming took off 1 base at V and 3 bases at J, with 13 bases between the two ends. The germline V gene encodes CDR1 LGHNA and CDR2 YNFKEQ. CDR3 DNA: TGTGCCAGCAGCCAAGTCCCCGGGTCTGGCTACGAGCAGTACTTC. Translated, it gives CASSQVPGSGYEQYF.

Only one count was recorded for this clone. V is TRBV19 and J is TRBJ2-7, with D perhaps TRBD1 (5 bases). The CDR3 covers 14 residues. V was pared by 4 bases and J by 4 bases, with 14 bases between. The germline V gene has CDR1 LNHDA and CDR2 SQIVND (reference sequence). The CDR3 nucleotides read TGTGCCAGTAGTACGATGGACATGTCTTACGAGCAGTACTTC. It specifies CASSTMDMSYEQYF.

The chain joins TRBV7-9 to TRBJ2-7; D gene uncertain. Germline CDR1 and CDR2: SEHNR and FQNEAQ (reference sequence). The CDR3 sequence is 12 residues long. The V end was cut by 2 bases, the J end by 6 bases, with 8 bases between. Written as DNA, the CDR3 is TGTGCCAGCAGCTTATCTAATGCCGAGCAGTACTTC. Residues: CASSLSNAEQYF.

This chain joins TRBV27 and TRBJ1-2; the D is unclear. CDR3 length: 13 residues. The V gene lost 2 bases and the J gene lost 6 bases, with 10 bases spanning the gap. Germline V gives CDR1 MNHEY, CDR2 SMNVEV (reference sequence). CDR3 in DNA: TGTGCCAGCAGTTTAGGCAAATTGAATGGCTACACCTTC. This encodes CASSLGKLNGYTF.

The CDR3 DNA is TGTGCTAGTGGTTTTAAGGGGCGACGGCTCACTGAAGCTTTCTTT. Protein sequence: CASGFKGRRLTEAFF. The V call is TRBV12-5, the J call TRBJ1-1; the D gene is possibly TRBD1 (5 bases). V lost 3 bases and J 4 bases, leaving 15 bases between the germline ends. Germline CDR1 and CDR2: LGHNT and FRNRAP. The CDR3 sequence is 15 residues long.

This clone was seen a few times. V and J are TRBV12-3 or TRBV12-4 and TRBJ1-2; possibly TRBD1 for D (5 bases). The CDR3 totals 13 residues. V gave up 5 bases and J gave up 8 bases, with 15 bases separating them. CDR3 in amino acids: CASSLGEVGGYTF. Written as DNA, the CDR3 is TGTGCCAGCAGTCTAGGGGAGGTGGGCGGCTACACCTTC.

This clone was counted a few times. The rearrangement links TRBV12-3 or TRBV12-4 to TRBJ1-1, with D unclear. This CDR3 comprises 13 residues. With 6 bases removed from V and 0 bases from J, the gap between germline ends came to 8 bases. The CDR3 is CASSPGLNTEAFF. The CDR3 region has the DNA TGTGCCAGCAGCCCCGGTCTGAACACTGAAGCTTTCTTT.

The V call is TRBV3-1 (or the pseudogene TRBV3-2), the J call TRBJ2-7; 9 bases agree with TRBD1. Germline V gives CDR1 LGHDT, CDR2 YNNKEL (reference sequence). V was clipped by 3 bases and J by 3 bases; unmatched bases: 6. The CDR3 sequence is 15 residues long. In DNA, the CDR3 is TGTGCCAGCAGCCAGCCCGGGACAGGGTACTACGAGCAGTACTTC. It translates to CASSQPGTGYYEQYF.

The rearrangement joins TRBV9 to TRBJ2-7; TRBD2 might be the D (6 bases). The V gene lost 0 bases and the J gene lost 7 bases, with 11 bases spanning the gap. Germline V gene data show CDR1 as SGDLS and CDR2 as YYNGEE. There are 13 residues in the CDR3. The CDR3 loop reads CASSVAAAGEQYF. As DNA, the CDR3 is TGTGCCAGCAGCGTAGCTGCCGCGGGGGAGCAGTACTTC.

The chain links TRBV19 to TRBJ1-6; 7 nucleotides align to TRBD1. The junction had 12 bases not matched to a gene; V was cut back by 5 bases and J by 11 bases. From germline, CDR1 is LNHDA and CDR2 SQIVND (reference sequence). This CDR3 contains 15 residues. The CDR3 here is CASSFTTGSRPPLHF. CDR3 nucleotides: TGTGCCAGTAGTTTTACGACAGGGTCGCGGCCACCCCTCCACTTT. Supplemented by reference TRBV19 and TRBJ1-6, the full variable domain reads DGGITQSPKYLFRKEGQNVTLSCEQNLNHDAMYWYRQDPGQGLRLIYYSQIVNDFQKGDIAEGYSVSREKKESFPLTVTSAQKNPTAFYLCASSFTTGSRPPLHFGNGTRLTVT.

Only a few counts were recorded for this clone. The chain joins TRBV4-2 to TRBJ2-7; D is unclear. Per germline, CDR1 LGHNA and CDR2 YNFKEQ. Trimming took 1 base from V and 0 from J, leaving 10 bases between them. This CDR3 has 15 residues. The CDR3 is CASSQGLTGSYEQYF. The CDR3 DNA follows: TGTGCCAGCAGCCAAGGATTGACGGGCTCCTACGAGCAGTACTTC.

J is TRBJ1-2 and V is TRBV2, with 10 nucleotides matching TRBD1. Looked up from germline, CDR1 is SNHLY and CDR2 is FYNNEI. The CDR3 has 14 amino acids. The junction had 5 bases not matched to a gene; V was cut back by 4 bases and J by 6 bases. The CDR3 protein is CASSGPGQGNGYTF. The CDR3 DNA follows: TGTGCCAGCAGTGGCCCGGGACAGGGGAATGGCTACACCTTC.

The chain recombines TRBV20-1 with TRBJ1-2, with a weak D call TRBD1 (5 bases). The CDR3 has 11 residues. Trimming left V 0 bases short and J 8 bases short, with 7 bases between. Germline CDR1 reads DFQATT; CDR2 reads SNEGSKA (reference sequence). The CDR3 sequence is CSARDRGGYTF. The CDR3 nucleotides are TGCAGTGCTAGAGATCGGGGGGGCTACACCTTC.

This chain connects TRBV15 to TRBJ1-5; D ambiguous. This CDR3 spans 13 amino acids. Per the germline V gene, CDR1 is LNHNV and CDR2 is YYDKDF (reference sequence). The V gene lost 5 bases and the J gene lost 12 bases, with 17 bases spanning the gap. The DNA of the CDR3 is TGTGCCACCAGCCCCGTACCAGACACAAACCAGCATTTT. Amino acids: CATSPVPDTNQHF.

V gene TRBV5-4 combines with J gene TRBJ1-1, with D unclear. There are 15 residues in the CDR3. V lost 2 bases and J 1 base, leaving 12 bases between the germline ends. Per the germline V gene, CDR1 is SGHNT and CDR2 is YYREEE (reference sequence). The CDR3 nucleotides read TGTGCCAGCAGCTTTAACATGCCGGGGAACACTGAAGCTTTCTTT. Its protein is CASSFNMPGNTEAFF.

The V call is TRBV5-4, the J call TRBJ1-1; the D gene is possibly TRBD1 (5 bases). Per germline, CDR1 SGHNT and CDR2 YYREEE (reference sequence). The CDR3 is made up of 13 amino acids. Between the trimmed V and J ends, which lost 4 bases and 3 bases, there was a span of 10 bases. Here the CDR3 reads CASSKGRHTEAFF. The CDR3 DNA reads as TGTGCCAGCAGCAAGGGGCGGCACACTGAAGCTTTCTTT.

This clone was detected only a few times. The J gene is TRBJ2-5, the V gene TRBV2, with TRBD1 matching 7 bases. J was trimmed by 5 bases and V by 5 bases; bases with no gene match: 5. Germline V gives CDR1 SNHLY, CDR2 FYNNEI. This CDR3 region has 13 residues. CDR3 nucleotides: TGTGCCAGCAGTACCACAGGGGTGGAGACCCAGTACTTC. It encodes CASSTTGVETQYF.

This clone came up once. The chain has TRBV30 and TRBJ1-1; D gene uncertain. The germline V and J ends were trimmed by 0 bases and 6 bases, with 17 bases remaining between them. CDR1 and CDR2 (germline): GTSNPN, SVGIG (reference sequence). The CDR3 runs 15 residues. The CDR3 reads CAWSVVRLIEAEAFF. The CDR3 DNA reads TGTGCCTGGAGTGTAGTAAGGCTAATAGAGGCTGAAGCTTTCTTT.

In its sample, this clone was seen once. This chain links TRBV19 with TRBJ1-1; D is ambiguous. This CDR3 spans 13 amino acids. Trimming pared 3 bases from V and 6 bases from J, leaving 11 bases between. CDR1 is LNHDA and CDR2 is SQIVND in the germline V gene (reference sequence). CDR3 in DNA: TGTGCCAGTAGTATTTCCCCCCCGGCTGAAGCTTTCTTT. This translates into CASSISPPAEAFF.

The rearrangement joins TRBV7-6 to TRBJ1-2; 9 bases line up with TRBD1. The germline CDR1 and CDR2 sequences are SGHVS and FNYEAQ. Unmatched junction bases numbered 4, after V lost 5 bases and J lost 6 bases. The CDR3 covers 13 residues. In nucleotides, the CDR3 is TGTGCCAGCAGCCCAACAGGGGGCGATGGCTACACCTTC. It translates to CASSPTGGDGYTF. Looking up the rest from reference TRBV7-6 and TRBJ1-2 gives the full variable domain: GAGVSQSPRYKVTKRGQDVALRCDPISGHVSLYWYRQALGQGPEFLTYFNYEAQQDKSGLPNDRFSAERPEGSISTLTIQRTEQRDSAMYRCASSPTGGDGYTFGSGTRLTVV.

The J gene is TRBJ1-2, the V gene TRBV9; D is unclear. The V gene's germline CDR1 is SGDLS and CDR2 YYNGEE. This CDR3 has 13 residues. V was pared by 5 bases and J by 3 bases, with 11 bases between. In DNA form, the CDR3 reads TGTGCCAGCAGTCCGGGAGCGCACTATGGCTACACCTTC. Amino acid sequence: CASSPGAHYGYTF.

This chain uses TRBV6-6 with TRBJ2-3; D possibly corresponds to TRBD2 (6 bases). CDR1 and CDR2 (germline): MNHNY, SVGAGI (reference sequence). Trimming took off 2 bases at V and 0 bases at J, with 12 bases between the two ends. The CDR3 contains 16 residues. The DNA of the CDR3 is TGTGCCAGCAGTTACCCAAGCGGGCCTAGCACAGATACGCAGTATTTT. This encodes CASSYPSGPSTDTQYF.

This chain joins TRBV11-2 and TRBJ1-2, with unresolved D. There are 10 residues in the CDR3. V lost 5 bases and J 8 bases, leaving 6 bases between the germline ends. The germline CDR1 and CDR2 sequences are SGHAT and FQNNGV. Written as DNA, the CDR3 is TGTGCCAGCAGCCCTGTAGGCTACACCTTC. Its protein product is CASSPVGYTF.

The chain recombines TRBV28 with TRBJ2-1; 9 bases agree with TRBD2. The junction had 3 bases not matched to a gene; V was cut back by 0 bases and J by 3 bases. The CDR3 has 16 residues. CDR1 and CDR2 from the germline V gene are MDHEN and SYDVKM. Here the CDR3 DNA reads TGTGCCAGCAGTTTATGGCGGGAGGGCCTCTACAATGAGCAGTTCTTC. This translates into CASSLWREGLYNEQFF.

This chain connects TRBV6-5 to TRBJ2-7; 9 nucleotides match TRBD1. The length of the CDR3 is 13 residues. CDR1 is MNHEY and CDR2 is SVGAGI in the germline V gene. Trimming cost V 7 bases and J 9 bases; bases outside gene matches: 10. The DNA for the CDR3 is TGTGCCAGCACCATGCAACCGGGACAGGGGCAGTACTTC. This encodes CASTMQPGQGQYF.

This chain connects TRBV6-5 to TRBJ1-3; TRBD1 aligns across 7 bases. The CDR3 spans 15 residues. Germline-derived CDR1 and CDR2 are MNHEY and SVGAGI. V lost 5 bases to trimming and J lost 3 bases; unmatched junction nucleotides: 7. The CDR3 sequence: CASSKGAGDGNTIYF. The CDR3 DNA reads as TGTGCCAGCAGTAAGGGGGCTGGGGATGGAAACACCATATATTTT.

The chain links TRBV12-3 or TRBV12-4 to TRBJ1-5; D gene ambiguous. The length of the CDR3 is 13 residues. With 3 bases removed from V and 3 bases from J, the gap between germline ends came to 6 bases. CDR3: CASSFQANQPQHF. The CDR3 bases are TGTGCCAGCAGTTTCCAGGCCAATCAGCCCCAGCATTTT.